The clone carrying this TCR beta chain is medium-sized within its sample. Its target is not known. Genomic DNA provided the template from which TCR beta VDJ and CDR3 profiles were obtained. TCRdb passed the reads through MiXCR, listing each CDR3 protein once. The data show roughly 130,000 distinct CDR3 sequences, over 45% seen once. The V gene's germline CDR1 is LNHNV and CDR2 YYDKDF (reference sequence). The V end was cut by 4 bases, the J end by 2 bases, with 11 bases between. This CDR3 is built from 14 residues. The sample originates from a study of CD8+CD57+ T cells in acquired aplastic anemia. Study overall: Each DNA sample taken from sorted CD4+ and CD8+ cells came to about 3 ug on average. Points from the study as a whole: Patients and controls shared approximately 30 CD8+ CDR3 sequences.

This chain links TRBV15 with TRBJ1-1, with D perhaps matching TRBD1 (6 bases). This TCR derives from a human donor in good health, serving as a control. The specimen sequenced was sorted CD4+, CD8+, or CD8+CD57+ T cells (not recorded which) from PBMCs. CDR3: CATSMDSVNTEAFF. The DNA of the CDR3 is TGTGCCACCAGCATGGACAGCGTAAACACTGAAGCTTTCTTT.